This T cell receptor (beta chain) came from a study of blood T cell repertoires in COVID-19. In the study overall: The origin of the acute and convalescent COVID-19 samples was the United States, Italy and Spain. Nucleic acid was either cDNA or gDNA, and it came from T cells, B-cell-depleted T cells, or PBMCs.

The V and J ends lost 6 bases and 2 bases respectively, with 20 bases between them. The CDR3 totals 16 residues. Looked up from germline, CDR1 is MNHEY and CDR2 is SMNVEV (reference sequence). Participant-given clinical history determined each cohort assignment. Either two negative PCRs, clearance, or symptom resolution qualified Cohort 3 donors as recovered. Assay used: immunoSEQ multiplex PCR; TCRdb lists only in-frame clones, some missing. The table includes 310,000 or so clones, approximately 91% detected once. The TCR sequence derives from a woman between 35 and 50 years old who had recovered from COVID-19. This chain links TRBV27 with TRBJ2-7, with D possibly TRBD2 on 6 matching bases. Sequencing was carried out using PBMCs or T cells enriched from blood (not recorded which). The CDR3 nucleotides read TGTGCCAGCAGACTAACGGCCGTGGGCGGGACCTACGAGCAGTACTTC. It encodes CASRLTAVGGTYEQYF.